The 18 T cell receptor beta chains below all came from one sample that was sequenced in a study of cytomegalovirus exposure and HLA in healthy donors. TCRdb's table, derived via immunoSEQ multiplex PCR, lists solely in-frame clones and lacks some. The data hold roughly 59,000 clones, with about 95% observed a single time. The sequenced material came from PBMCs. These receptors all come from a woman aged 18-29 years in good health and CMV-seropositive.

The genes are TRBV6-5 and TRBJ2-2; D call uncertain. The germline gives CDR1 MNHEY, CDR2 SVGAGI. Trimming stripped 0 bases from V and 6 bases from J, with 5 bases between. CDR3 length: 13 residues. The CDR3 sequence is CASSYSRAGELFF. DNA for the CDR3: TGTGCCAGCAGTTACTCGAGAGCCGGGGAGCTGTTTTTT.

The chain's CDR3 is CASSPSYGAGELFF. The CDR3 DNA sequence: TGTGCCAGCAGCCCCAGTTATGGAGCCGGGGAGCTGTTTTTT. The chain joins TRBV4-2 to TRBJ2-2; D gene unclear. Germline lookup yields CDR1 LGHNA and CDR2 YNFKEQ. The V end was cut by 4 bases, the J end by 6 bases, with 12 bases between. CDR3 length equals 14 residues.

The gene calls are TRBV5-3 and TRBJ2-1; D gene ambiguous. TRBV5-3 is treated as an ORF (open reading frame) with a function not yet certain. V dropped 4 bases and J dropped 0 bases, with 14 bases sitting between them. The CDR3 sequence is 16 residues long. The CDR3 region has the DNA TGTGCCAGAAGCCCTTCGGGTCCCAGCTCCTACAATGAGCAGTTCTTC. This encodes CARSPSGPSSYNEQFF.

The V gene is TRBV28, the J gene TRBJ1-2; D ambiguous. V lost 10 bases and J 8 bases, leaving 5 bases between the germline ends. The CDR3 sequence is 8 residues long. Per germline, CDR1 MDHEN and CDR2 SYDVKM. CDR3 residues: CATGGYTF. CDR3 nucleotide sequence: TGTGCCACTGGCGGCTACACCTTC.

The chain joins TRBV27 to TRBJ2-7, with 8 positions matching TRBD2. The CDR3 consists of 16 residues. V was clipped by 5 bases and J by 4 bases; unmatched bases: 13. The germline CDR1 and CDR2 sequences are MNHEY and SMNVEV (reference sequence). In DNA form, the CDR3 reads TGTGCCAGCAGTCGAAAGTCAGCGGGAGAGCTTTACGAGCAGTACTTC. Translating gives CASSRKSAGELYEQYF.

V gene TRBV7-9 combines with J gene TRBJ1-1, with 10 nucleotides matching TRBD1. Trimming removed 3 bases from V and 6 bases from J; junction bases left unmatched: 4. Per germline, CDR1 SEHNR and CDR2 FQNEAQ (reference sequence). This CDR3 is 14 amino acids long. In DNA, the CDR3 is TGTGCCAGCAGCTTCTCGACAGGGGGCTCTGAAGCTTTCTTT. Its translation is CASSFSTGGSEAFF. Full variable domain (remainder filled in from reference TRBV7-9 and TRBJ1-1): DTGVSQNPRHKITKRGQNVTFRCDPISEHNRLYWYRQTLGQGPEFLTYFQNEAQLEKSRLLSDRFSAERPKGSFSTLEIQRTEQGDSAMYLCASSFSTGGSEAFFGQGTRLTVV.

This chain connects TRBV28 to TRBJ1-2; D not certain. V lost 6 bases to trimming and J lost 5 bases, with 10 bases between them. Germline V gene data show CDR1 as MDHEN and CDR2 as SYDVKM. CDR3 length: 12 amino acids. In DNA, the CDR3 is TGTGCCAGCAGCCTTGGAGGATATGGCTACACCTTC. This translates into CASSLGGYGYTF.

The chain is built from TRBV6-1 and TRBJ2-1, with 8 bases fitting TRBD2. Trimming at V came to 4 bases and at J to 4 bases, leaving 6 bases not matched to a gene. The CDR3 spans 15 residues. Germline V gene sequence: CDR1 MNHNS, CDR2 SASEGT. CDR3 sequence reads: CASSVSSGLYNEQFF. DNA of the CDR3: TGTGCCAGCAGTGTATCTAGCGGGTTGTACAATGAGCAGTTCTTC.

The rearrangement links TRBV29-1 to TRBJ2-2, with TRBD1 matching 7 bases. The V gene's germline CDR1 is SQVTM and CDR2 ANQGSEA. The CDR3 spans 13 residues. Trimming removed 6 bases from V and 6 bases from J; junction bases left unmatched: 7. CDR3 nucleotide sequence: TGCAGCGTCTCGCGAACAGGGGCCGGGGAGCTGTTTTTT. This translates into CSVSRTGAGELFF.

The chain is built from TRBV19 and TRBJ2-3; a possible D gene is TRBD2 (6 bases). Trimming pared 3 bases from V and 2 bases from J, leaving 9 bases between. Looked up from germline, CDR1 is LNHDA and CDR2 is SQIVND (reference sequence). The CDR3 covers 14 residues. The CDR3, as DNA: TGTGCCAGTAGTATCCAGCGGGCCACAGATACGCAGTATTTT. This codes for CASSIQRATDTQYF.

The J gene is TRBJ2-7, the V gene TRBV28, with 10 bases fitting TRBD1. The CDR3 is 15 residues long. Germline lookup yields CDR1 MDHEN and CDR2 SYDVKM. V dropped 4 bases and J dropped 6; count of bases not matched to a gene: 9. The CDR3 protein is CASSSSGQGISEQYF. The DNA of the CDR3 is TGTGCCAGCAGTTCATCGGGACAGGGGATAAGCGAGCAGTACTTC.

The rearrangement joins TRBV19 to TRBJ1-2, with 8 bases lining up with TRBD1. Germline CDR1 LNHDA, CDR2 SQIVND (reference sequence). The CDR3 runs to 13 residues. J lost 3 bases, V lost 7 bases, and 4 bases had no gene match. CDR3 region: CASTGQEYYGYTF. In DNA form, the CDR3 reads TGTGCCAGTACGGGACAGGAATACTATGGCTACACCTTC.

The gene calls are TRBV5-6 and TRBJ2-7, with TRBD1 as a possible D gene (6 bases). Trimming removed 4 bases at V and 5 bases at J, with 22 bases between. This CDR3 has 16 residues. From germline, CDR1 is SGHDT and CDR2 YYEEEE. CDR3 loop: CASSLGQSPHFHEQYF. CDR3 DNA sequence: TGTGCCAGCAGCCTAGGACAGTCCCCTCACTTCCACGAGCAGTACTTC.

The chain employs TRBV19 and TRBJ1-5; D call uncertain. The germline CDR1 and CDR2 sequences are LNHDA and SQIVND (reference sequence). There are 12 residues in the CDR3. The ends were cut back, 5 bases at V and 4 bases at J, with 6 bases in the middle. CDR3 sequence (DNA): TGTGCCAGTAGTTTTCATAATCAGCCCCAGCATTTT. Amino acids: CASSFHNQPQHF.

Notes on this clone: At one boundary the junction diverges from the germline segment, which might be a read error. The genes are TRBV28 and TRBJ2-1; 7 bases line up with TRBD1. The CDR3 is 15 amino acids. From germline, CDR1 is MDHEN and CDR2 SYDVKM. CDR3 protein: CASSLWDSSYNEQFF. The CDR3 region has the DNA TGTGCCAGCAGTCTATGGGACAGCTCCTACAATGAGCAGTTCTTC.

J is TRBJ2-1 and V is TRBV6-5; 9 bases match TRBD2. The CDR3 sequence is 15 residues long. Germline trimming cut 6 bases from V and 4 bases from J; bases unmatched to any gene: 7. Germline V gene data show CDR1 as MNHEY and CDR2 as SVGAGI. CDR3 sequence: CASRIRLADYNEQFF. The CDR3 bases are TGTGCCAGCAGAATTAGACTAGCGGATTACAATGAGCAGTTCTTC.

In its sample, this clone was seen a few times. J is TRBJ2-7 and V is TRBV27, with 8 positions matching TRBD1. Trimming took 4 bases from V and 3 from J; bases not matched to a gene: 8. CDR3 size: 15 residues. CDR1 MNHEY and CDR2 SMNVEV come from the germline V gene (reference sequence). The chain's CDR3 is CASSSWQGAVYEQYF. The CDR3 bases are TGTGCCAGCAGTTCGTGGCAGGGGGCGGTCTACGAGCAGTACTTC.

This chain uses TRBV6-5 with TRBJ1-6; no clear D gene. The CDR3 length is 13 residues. Germline V lookup: CDR1 MNHEY, CDR2 SVGAGI. The V and J ends lost 5 bases and 11 bases respectively, with 13 bases between them. CDR3 loop: CASSLGGQPPLHF. The CDR3 nucleotides are TGTGCCAGCAGTCTCGGCGGCCAACCACCCCTCCACTTT.